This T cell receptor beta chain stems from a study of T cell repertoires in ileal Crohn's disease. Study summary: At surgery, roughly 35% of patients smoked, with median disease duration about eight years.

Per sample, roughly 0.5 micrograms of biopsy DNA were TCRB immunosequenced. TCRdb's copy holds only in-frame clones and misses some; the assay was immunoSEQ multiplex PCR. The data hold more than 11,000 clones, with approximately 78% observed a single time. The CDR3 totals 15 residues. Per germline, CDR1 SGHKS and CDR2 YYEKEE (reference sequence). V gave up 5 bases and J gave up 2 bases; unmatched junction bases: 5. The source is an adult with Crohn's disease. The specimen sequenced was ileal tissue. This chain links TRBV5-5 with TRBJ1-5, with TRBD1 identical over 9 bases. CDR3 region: CASRAGQGGNQPQHF. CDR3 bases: TGTGCCAGCAGGGCGGGACAGGGAGGCAATCAGCCCCAGCATTTT.